These 8 T cell receptor beta chains share one sample of origin, sequenced in a study of cytomegalovirus exposure and HLA in healthy donors (dated by TCRdb to between 2016 and 2019). Receptors were amplified or captured by the immunoSEQ multiplex PCR assay. The multiplex PCR relied on a mix of 60 forward primers for TCR Vbeta segments and 13 reverse primers for TCR Jbeta segments. In its TCRdb copy, this immuneACCESS table keeps in-frame sequences only and misses some clones. Where compared with another copy, unresolved V genes explain less than half of these, and the others have no known cause. The sample data list fewer than 150,000 clones, and more than 75% of these were observed just once. The ten largest make up around 4.9% of the sample. The sample comprised PBMCs. These TCRs come from a male donor in good health and CMV-seronegative.

The CDR3 DNA reads TGTGCCAGCAGCTTAGTCTTTACAGGGTTGATTTCTCAGCCCCAGCATTTT. Protein product: CASSLVFTGLISQPQHF. The rearrangement joins TRBV4-2 to TRBJ1-5, with D perhaps TRBD1 (6 bases). The ends were cut back, 5 bases at V and 6 bases at J, with 23 bases in the middle. CDR1 and CDR2 from the germline V gene are LGHNA and YNFKEQ. The CDR3 has 17 residues.

The chain employs TRBV6-5 and TRBJ1-1; D call uncertain. The CDR3 runs to 14 residues. Trimming removed 8 bases at V and 1 base at J, with 14 bases between. CDR1 is MNHEY, CDR2 SVGAGI, per germline. CDR3 loop: CASGGSVSNTEAFF. The CDR3 coding sequence is TGTGCCAGCGGTGGAAGCGTTTCGAACACTGAAGCTTTCTTT.

The rearrangement links TRBV28 to TRBJ1-2; D remains unclear. CDR1 MDHEN and CDR2 SYDVKM come from the germline V gene. V lost 8 bases and J lost 5, with 6 bases in between. This CDR3 is 10 amino acids long. Here the CDR3 DNA reads TGTGCCAGCGCGGGTTATGGCTACACCTTC. It is translated as CASAGYGYTF.

The gene calls are TRBV6-5 and TRBJ2-3; 8 bases are a match to TRBD2. The CDR3 extends over 15 amino acids. Losses at the gene ends were 0 bases for V and 7 bases for J; bases not matched to a gene: 6. Germline assignment: CDR1 MNHEY and CDR2 SVGAGI. The CDR3 nucleotides read TGTGCCAGCAGTTACTCCGGGGGGGGCCCGTATACGCAGTATTTT. Protein sequence: CASSYSGGGPYTQYF.

This rearrangement joins TRBV6-6 to TRBJ1-3; D gene unclear. The V end was cut by 8 bases, the J end by 4 bases, with 6 bases between. CDR3 size: 11 residues. The germline V gene encodes CDR1 MNHNY and CDR2 SVGAGI (reference sequence). The CDR3: CASYVGNTIYF. In DNA form, the CDR3 reads TGTGCCAGCTATGTGGGAAACACCATATATTTT.

In this sample, this clone turned up once. This chain connects TRBV10-2 to TRBJ1-2; D is perhaps TRBD1 (6 bases). Germline CDR1 WSHSY, CDR2 SAAADI. Between the trimmed V and J ends, which lost 6 bases and 4 bases, there was a span of 33 bases. The CDR3 runs 20 residues. The CDR3 spells CASSAQRRKAGAKILYGYTF. The CDR3 region has the DNA TGCGCCAGCAGCGCACAAAGAAGGAAGGCAGGGGCGAAAATCCTCTATGGCTACACCTTC.

This chain uses TRBV7-3 with TRBJ1-1, with D possibly TRBD1 on 5 matching bases. The V end was cut by 2 bases, the J end by 4 bases, with 17 bases between. This CDR3 contains 16 residues. In germline, CDR1 is SGHTA, CDR2 FQGTGA. CDR3 coding DNA: TGTGCCAGCAGCTTACAGTTGCTCCGGGGGGGCACTGAAGCTTTCTTT. Its translation is CASSLQLLRGGTEAFF. Together with reference TRBV7-3 and TRBJ1-1, the CDR3 gives the full variable domain: GAGVSQTPSNKVTEKGKYVELRCDPISGHTALYWYRQSLGQGPEFLIYFQGTGAADDSGLPNDRFFAVRPEGSVSTLKIQRTERGDSAVYLCASSLQLLRGGTEAFFGQGTRLTVV.

The chain couples TRBV19 to TRBJ1-4; D not resolved. CDR1 is LNHDA and CDR2 is SQIVND in the germline V gene (reference sequence). The CDR3 contains 13 residues. Between the trimmed V and J ends, which lost 4 bases and 3 bases, there was a span of 6 bases. The CDR3 spells CASSTTANEKLFF. For the CDR3, the DNA is TGTGCCAGTAGTACCACAGCTAATGAAAAACTGTTTTTT.